This is a list of T cell receptor beta chains from one sample in a study of blood T cell repertoires in COVID-19. Clones were read by immunoSEQ multiplex PCR, and TCRdb kept only the in-frame ones, dropping some. This sample has 250,000 or so clones, with about 90% found just once. What was sequenced was peripheral blood. These receptor sequences come from a man younger than 35 with active or convalescent COVID-19. CDR3s include the opening cysteine and the closing phenylalanine or tryptophan. The order of the fields is D gene, clone size, V gene, J gene, CDR3 protein, CDR3 DNA. A D gene is named only where the DNA matches it firmly. Part of the rows lack a size; the others show once, few, many or a class for expanded clones.

>.|.|TRBV9|TRBJ1-4
CASSRGGASNEKLFF
TGTGCCAGCAGCCGAGGGGGGGCAAGTAATGAAAAACTGTTTTTT
>TRBD2|.|TRBV9|TRBJ2-1
CASSAGTSANEQFF
TGTGCCAGCAGCGCCGGGACTAGCGCCAATGAGCAGTTCTTC
>TRBD2|.|TRBV9|TRBJ2-3
CASSGGTSGTMADTQYF
TGTGCCAGCAGCGGCGGGACTAGCGGGACTATGGCCGATACGCAGTATTTT
>.|.|TRBV7-2|TRBJ1-6
CASSLTGSSYNSPLHF
TGTGCCAGCAGCTTGACAGGAAGCTCCTATAATTCACCCCTCCACTTT
>.|.|TRBV19|TRBJ2-7
CASKGTEERGEQYF
TGTGCCAGTAAGGGGACTGAAGAACGCGGCGAGCAGTACTTC
>.|.|TRBV14|TRBJ2-7
CASSQAGTGAYEQYF
TGTGCCAGCAGCCAAGCCGGGACGGGGGCCTACGAGCAGTACTTC
>TRBD1|few|TRBV11-2|TRBJ1-2
CASRTTGDYGYTF
TGTGCCAGCAGAACAACAGGGGACTATGGCTACACCTTC
>TRBD1|.|TRBV12-5|TRBJ1-1
CASGLQGRWTEAFF
TGTGCTAGTGGTTTACAGGGGAGGTGGACTGAAGCTTTCTTT
>.|.|TRBV6-5|TRBJ1-6
CASMGGNSPLHF
TGTGCCAGCATGGGAGGGAATTCACCCCTCCACTTT
>.|few|TRBV14|TRBJ1-1
CASSQVAGSSEAFF
TGTGCCAGCAGCCAAGTTGCGGGTTCCTCTGAAGCTTTCTTT
>.|once|TRBV10-1|TRBJ2-2
CASRSPDTGELFF
TGCGCCAGCAGGTCCCCGGACACCGGGGAGCTGTTTTTT
>.|.|TRBV18|TRBJ2-1
CASSPAGGGSVYNEQFF
TGTGCCAGCTCACCCGCAGGTGGGGGGAGCGTTTACAATGAGCAGTTCTTC
>.|.|TRBV29-1|TRBJ2-4
CSGHRDEYF
TGCAGCGGACACAGGGATGAGTACTTC
>.|once|TRBV14|TRBJ2-1
CASSQRRGGGNEQFF
TGTGCCAGCAGCCAACGACGGGGAGGGGGCAATGAGCAGTTCTTC
>.|.|TRBV18|TRBJ2-2
CASSRERNTGELFF
TGTGCCAGCTCACGCGAACGGAACACCGGGGAGCTGTTTTTT
>.|few|TRBV4-3|TRBJ1-1
CASSQASGTEAFF
TGCGCCAGCAGCCAAGCTAGTGGCACTGAAGCTTTCTTT
>TRBD2|.|TRBV9|TRBJ2-3
CASSVGTSGRAGPDTQYF
TGTGCCAGCAGCGTAGGGACTAGCGGGAGGGCCGGTCCAGATACGCAGTATTTT
>TRBD2|.|TRBV28|TRBJ2-1
CASSSDREAFYNEQFF
TGTGCCAGCAGTTCCGATCGGGAGGCGTTTTACAATGAGCAGTTCTTC
>.|.|TRBV5-6|TRBJ1-6
CASSLLGGVYNSPLHF
TGTGCCAGCAGCCTTTTAGGGGGGGTCTATAATTCACCCCTCCACTTT
>.|.|TRBV28|TRBJ1-6
CASSLTQGINSPLHF
TGTGCCAGCAGCCTTACTCAGGGGATTAATTCACCCCTCCACTTT
>TRBD2|.|TRBV10-3|TRBJ2-5
CAISEGRLAGGQETQYF
TGTGCCATCAGTGAGGGTCGGCTAGCGGGAGGCCAAGAGACCCAGTACTTC
>TRBD2|.|TRBV4-3|TRBJ2-3
CASSQVPGLAGGVTDTQYF
TGCGCCAGCAGCCAGGTCCCGGGACTAGCGGGAGGTGTCACAGATACGCAGTATTTT
>TRBD2|.|TRBV27|TRBJ2-7
CASSSWTSVTYEQYF
TGTGCCAGCAGTTCCTGGACTAGTGTTACCTACGAGCAGTACTTC
>.|few|TRBV6-1|TRBJ1-1
CASSVYPRETDTEAFF
TGTGCCAGCAGTGTCTACCCCAGGGAAACGGACACTGAAGCTTTCTTT
>TRBD1|once|TRBV27|TRBJ2-7
CASSLFLPSGTGVGLEQYF
TGTGCCAGCAGTTTATTCCTACCCTCCGGGACAGGGGTGGGACTCGAGCAGTACTTC
>TRBD1|.|TRBV29-1|TRBJ2-7
CSGGQGADEQYF
TGCAGCGGGGGACAGGGGGCCGACGAGCAGTACTTC
>.|.|TRBV21-1|TRBJ2-2
CASSKVVRRLDQTGELFF
TGTGCCAGCAGCAAAGTGGTTAGGAGACTAGATCAAACCGGGGAGCTGTTTTTT
>TRBD1|.|TRBV7-8|TRBJ1-2
CASSTRQGAYYGYTF
TGTGCCAGCAGCACACGACAGGGGGCGTACTATGGCTACACCTTC
>.|.|TRBV29-1|TRBJ1-4
CSMRSSRKKLFF
TGCAGCATGAGGAGCTCGCGAAAAAAACTGTTTTTT
>.|.|TRBV2|TRBJ1-2
CASSPGQGGGYGYTF
TGTGCCAGCAGTCCCGGGCAGGGCGGGGGCTATGGCTACACCTTC
>TRBD2|.|TRBV3-1/TRBV3-2|TRBJ2-5
CASSRGLVQETQYF
TGTGCCAGCAGCCGCGGACTAGTCCAAGAGACCCAGTACTTC
>.|.|TRBV6-2/TRBV6-3|TRBJ1-1
CASSYLSLGQNTEAFF
TGTGCCAGCAGTTACCTATCTTTGGGACAAAACACTGAAGCTTTCTTT
>.|.|TRBV29-1|TRBJ2-6
CSVEDEEGAGANVLTF
TGCAGCGTTGAAGATGAAGAGGGGGCTGGGGCCAACGTCCTGACTTTC
>.|.|TRBV5-6|TRBJ1-2
CASSWGGPANYGYTF
TGTGCCAGCAGCTGGGGCGGACCCGCTAACTATGGCTACACCTTC
>TRBD1|.|TRBV28|TRBJ1-5
CASRPGGYTGVGQPQHF
TGTGCCAGTCGCCCCGGGGGATATACAGGGGTCGGGCAGCCCCAGCATTTT